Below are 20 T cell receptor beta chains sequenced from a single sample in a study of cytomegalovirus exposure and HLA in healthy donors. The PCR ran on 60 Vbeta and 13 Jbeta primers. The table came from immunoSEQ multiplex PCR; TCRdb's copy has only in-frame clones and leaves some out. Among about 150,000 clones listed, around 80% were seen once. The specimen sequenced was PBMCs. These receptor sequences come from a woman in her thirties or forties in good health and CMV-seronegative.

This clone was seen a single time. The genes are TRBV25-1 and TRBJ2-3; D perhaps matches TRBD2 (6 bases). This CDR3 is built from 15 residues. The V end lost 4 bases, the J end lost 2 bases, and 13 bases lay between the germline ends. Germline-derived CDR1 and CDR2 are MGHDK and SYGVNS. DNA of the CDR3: TGTGCCAGCAGTGGGGTAGCGGCCCTCACAGATACGCAGTATTTT. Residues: CASSGVAALTDTQYF.

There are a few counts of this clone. The CDR3 sequence is CAITPGTGGRAFF. Written as DNA, the CDR3 is TGTGCCATCACCCCAGGGACAGGAGGGCGAGCTTTCTTT. The rearrangement uses TRBV10-3 and TRBJ1-1; 8 nucleotides line up with TRBD1. The length of the CDR3 is 13 residues. With 7 bases clipped from V and 10 bases from J, the junction kept 11 bases outside the gene matches. CDR1 is ENHRY, CDR2 SYGVKD, per germline.

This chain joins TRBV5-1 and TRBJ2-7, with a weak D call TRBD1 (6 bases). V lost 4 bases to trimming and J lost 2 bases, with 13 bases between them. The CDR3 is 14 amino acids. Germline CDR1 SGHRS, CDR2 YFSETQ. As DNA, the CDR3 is TGCGCCAGCAGCCCCGGACAGCCAACCTACGAGCAGTACTTC. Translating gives CASSPGQPTYEQYF.

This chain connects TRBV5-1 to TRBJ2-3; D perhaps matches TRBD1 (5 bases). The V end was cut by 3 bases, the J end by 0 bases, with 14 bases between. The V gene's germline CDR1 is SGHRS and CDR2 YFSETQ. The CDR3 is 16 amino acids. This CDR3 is CASSSPASGSTDTQYF. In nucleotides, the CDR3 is TGCGCCAGCAGCTCGCCAGCGTCAGGGAGCACAGATACGCAGTATTTT.

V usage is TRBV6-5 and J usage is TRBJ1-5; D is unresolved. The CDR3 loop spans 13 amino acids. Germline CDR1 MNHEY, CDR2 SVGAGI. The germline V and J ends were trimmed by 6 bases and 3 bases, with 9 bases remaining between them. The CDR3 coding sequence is TGTGCCAGCAGACGGTTCGTCAATCAGCCCCAGCATTTT. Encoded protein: CASRRFVNQPQHF.

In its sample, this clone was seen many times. DNA of the CDR3: TGTGCCAGCAGCCTGGGACAGGGGGCGAACACTGAAGCTTTCTTT. This translates into CASSLGQGANTEAFF. The chain uses TRBV5-6 and TRBJ1-1, with 12 bases matching TRBD1. Germline V lookup: CDR1 SGHDT, CDR2 YYEEEE. This CDR3 contains 15 residues. V was pared by 4 bases and J by 1 base, with 2 bases of the junction left unmatched.

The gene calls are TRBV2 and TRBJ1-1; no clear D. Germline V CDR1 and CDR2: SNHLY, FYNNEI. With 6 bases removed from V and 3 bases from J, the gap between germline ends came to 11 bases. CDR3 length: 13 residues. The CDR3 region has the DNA TGTGCCAGCAGACAACAGCCGGACACTGAAGCTTTCTTT. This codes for CASRQQPDTEAFF.

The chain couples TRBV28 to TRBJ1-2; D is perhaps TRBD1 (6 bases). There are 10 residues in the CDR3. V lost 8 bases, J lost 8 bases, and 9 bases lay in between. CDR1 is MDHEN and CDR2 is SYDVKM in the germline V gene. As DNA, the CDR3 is TGTGCCAGCCACAGGGACGGCTACACCTTC. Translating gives CASHRDGYTF.

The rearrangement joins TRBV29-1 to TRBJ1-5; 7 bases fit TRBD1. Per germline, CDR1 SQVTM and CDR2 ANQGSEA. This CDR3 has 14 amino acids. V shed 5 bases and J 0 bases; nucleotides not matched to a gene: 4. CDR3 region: CSVLTGDSNQPQHF. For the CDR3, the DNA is TGCAGCGTTTTAACAGGGGATAGCAATCAGCCCCAGCATTTT.

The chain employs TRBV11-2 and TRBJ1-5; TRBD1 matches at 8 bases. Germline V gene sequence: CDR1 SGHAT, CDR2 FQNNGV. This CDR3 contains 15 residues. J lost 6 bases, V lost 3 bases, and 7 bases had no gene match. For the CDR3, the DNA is TGTGCCAGCAGCTTGGGGACAGGAATAAGTCAGCCCCAGCATTTT. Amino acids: CASSLGTGISQPQHF.

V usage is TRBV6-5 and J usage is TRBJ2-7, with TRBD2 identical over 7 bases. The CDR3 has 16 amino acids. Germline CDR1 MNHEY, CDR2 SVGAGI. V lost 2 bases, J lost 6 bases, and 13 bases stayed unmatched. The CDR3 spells CASSYGDASGPSEQYF. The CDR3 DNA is TGTGCCAGCAGTTACGGGGATGCTAGCGGCCCATCCGAGCAGTACTTC.

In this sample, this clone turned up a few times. DNA for the CDR3: TGTGCCAGCAAGGAGGGTCTAATCTCGAACACCGGGGAGCTGTTTTTT. Amino acid sequence: CASKEGLISNTGELFF. This chain connects TRBV11-2 to TRBJ2-2; tentative D call: TRBD2 (6 bases). V lost 7 bases, J lost 0 bases, and 15 bases lay in between. The CDR3 runs to 16 residues. CDR1 SGHAT and CDR2 FQNNGV come from the germline V gene.

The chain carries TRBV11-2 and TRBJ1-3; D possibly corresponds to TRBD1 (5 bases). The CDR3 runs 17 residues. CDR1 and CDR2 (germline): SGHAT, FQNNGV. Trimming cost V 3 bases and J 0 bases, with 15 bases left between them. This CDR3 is CASSFVDTHISGNTIYF. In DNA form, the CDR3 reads TGTGCCAGCAGCTTCGTGGACACACATATCTCTGGAAACACCATATATTTT.

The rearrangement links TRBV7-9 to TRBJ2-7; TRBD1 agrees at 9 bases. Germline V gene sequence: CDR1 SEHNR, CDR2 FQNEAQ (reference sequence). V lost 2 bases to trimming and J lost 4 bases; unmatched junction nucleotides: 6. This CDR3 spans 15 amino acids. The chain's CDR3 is CASSLTGTGTYEQYF. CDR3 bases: TGTGCCAGCAGCTTAACGGGGACAGGGACATACGAGCAGTACTTC.

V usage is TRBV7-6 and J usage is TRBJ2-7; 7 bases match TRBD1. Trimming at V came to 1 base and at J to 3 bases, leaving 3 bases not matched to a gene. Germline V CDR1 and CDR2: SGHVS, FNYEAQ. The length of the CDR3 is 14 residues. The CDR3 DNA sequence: TGTGCCAGCAGCTTAGGGGGGACAGACTACGAGCAGTACTTC. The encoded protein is CASSLGGTDYEQYF.

DNA of the CDR3: TGTGCCAGTAGTTGGCAGGGCCTCCAAGAGACCCAGTACTTC. Translated: CASSWQGLQETQYF. The V gene is TRBV19, the J gene TRBJ2-5; tentatively, D is TRBD1 (5 bases). V dropped 5 bases and J dropped 1 base, with 11 bases sitting between them. Germline-derived CDR1 and CDR2 are LNHDA and SQIVND (reference sequence). This CDR3 has 14 residues.

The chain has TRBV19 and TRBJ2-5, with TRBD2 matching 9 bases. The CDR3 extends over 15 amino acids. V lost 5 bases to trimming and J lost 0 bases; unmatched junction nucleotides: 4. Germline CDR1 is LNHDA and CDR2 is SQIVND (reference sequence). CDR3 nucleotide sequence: TGTGCCAGTAGTGTCGTAGCGGGGGACCAAGAGACCCAGTACTTC. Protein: CASSVVAGDQETQYF.

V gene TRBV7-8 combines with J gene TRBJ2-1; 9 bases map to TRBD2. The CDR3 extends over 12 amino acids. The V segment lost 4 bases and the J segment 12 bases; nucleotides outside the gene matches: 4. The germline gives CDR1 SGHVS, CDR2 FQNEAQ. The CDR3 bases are TGTGCCAGCAGCTACCATAGCGGGGGGCAGTTCTTC. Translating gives CASSYHSGGQFF.

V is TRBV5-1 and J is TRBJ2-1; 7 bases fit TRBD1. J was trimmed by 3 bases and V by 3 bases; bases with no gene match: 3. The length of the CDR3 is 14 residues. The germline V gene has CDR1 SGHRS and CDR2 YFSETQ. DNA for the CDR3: TGCGCCAGCAGCTGGGGACAGAGCTACAATGAGCAGTTCTTC. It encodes CASSWGQSYNEQFF. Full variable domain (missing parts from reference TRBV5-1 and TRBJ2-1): KAGVTQTPRYLIKTRGQQVTLSCSPISGHRSVSWYQQTPGQGLQFLFEYFSETQRNKGNFPGRFSGRQFSNSRSEMNVSTLELGDSALYLCASSWGQSYNEQFFGPGTRLTVL.

The CDR3 loop is CASTQGQGANTEAFF. The CDR3 nucleotides are TGTGCCAGCACCCAGGGACAGGGGGCGAACACTGAAGCTTTCTTT. The chain carries TRBV28 and TRBJ1-1; 12 bases fit TRBD1. Per the germline V gene, CDR1 is MDHEN and CDR2 is SYDVKM. Losses at the gene ends were 7 bases for V and 1 base for J; bases not matched to a gene: 4. The CDR3 length is 15 residues.